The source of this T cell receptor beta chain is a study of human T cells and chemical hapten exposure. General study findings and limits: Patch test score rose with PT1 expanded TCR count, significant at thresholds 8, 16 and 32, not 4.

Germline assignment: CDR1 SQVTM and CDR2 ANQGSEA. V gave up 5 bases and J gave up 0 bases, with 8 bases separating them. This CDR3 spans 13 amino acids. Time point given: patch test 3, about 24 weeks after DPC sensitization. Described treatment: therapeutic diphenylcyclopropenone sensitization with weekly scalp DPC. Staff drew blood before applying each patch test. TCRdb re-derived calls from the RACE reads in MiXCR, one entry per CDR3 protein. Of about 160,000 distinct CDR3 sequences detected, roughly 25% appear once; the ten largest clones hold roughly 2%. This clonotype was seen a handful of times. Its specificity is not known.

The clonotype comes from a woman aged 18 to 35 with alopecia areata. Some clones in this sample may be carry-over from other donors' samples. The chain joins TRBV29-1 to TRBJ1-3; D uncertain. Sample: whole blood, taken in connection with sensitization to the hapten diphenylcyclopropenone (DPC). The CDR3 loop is CSVSSSSGNTIYF. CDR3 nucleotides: TGCAGCGTTTCTTCCAGCTCTGGAAACACCATATATTTT. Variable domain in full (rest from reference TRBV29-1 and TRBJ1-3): SAVISQKPSRDICQRGTSLTIQCQVDSQVTMMFWYRQQPGQSLTLIATANQGSEATYESGFVIDKFPISRPNLTFSTLTVSNMSPEDSSIYLCSVSSSSGNTIYFGEGSWLTVV.